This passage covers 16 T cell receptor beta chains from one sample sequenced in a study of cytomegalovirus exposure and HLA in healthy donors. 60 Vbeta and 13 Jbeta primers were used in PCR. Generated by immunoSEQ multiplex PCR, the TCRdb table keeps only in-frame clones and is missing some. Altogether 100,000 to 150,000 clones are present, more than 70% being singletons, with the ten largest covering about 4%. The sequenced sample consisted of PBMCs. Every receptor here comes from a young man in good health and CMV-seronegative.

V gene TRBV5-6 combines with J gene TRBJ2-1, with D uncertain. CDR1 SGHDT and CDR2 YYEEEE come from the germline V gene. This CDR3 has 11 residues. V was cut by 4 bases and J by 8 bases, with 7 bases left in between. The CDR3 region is CASSRVYEQFF. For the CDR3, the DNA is TGTGCCAGCAGCCGCGTCTATGAGCAGTTCTTC.

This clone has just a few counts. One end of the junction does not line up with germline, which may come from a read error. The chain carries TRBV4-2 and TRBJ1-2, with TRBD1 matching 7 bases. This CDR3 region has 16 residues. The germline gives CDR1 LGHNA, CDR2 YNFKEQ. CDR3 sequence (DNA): TGTGCCAGCAGCAAAGAAGTGGGACAGACTACTCAGGGCTACACCTTC. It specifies CASSKEVGQTTQGYTF.

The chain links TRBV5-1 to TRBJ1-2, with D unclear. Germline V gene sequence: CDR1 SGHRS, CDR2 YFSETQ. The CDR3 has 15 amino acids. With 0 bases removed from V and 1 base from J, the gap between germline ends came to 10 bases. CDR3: CASSLAPQNNYGYTF. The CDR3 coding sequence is TGCGCCAGCAGCTTGGCCCCCCAGAATAACTATGGCTACACCTTC.

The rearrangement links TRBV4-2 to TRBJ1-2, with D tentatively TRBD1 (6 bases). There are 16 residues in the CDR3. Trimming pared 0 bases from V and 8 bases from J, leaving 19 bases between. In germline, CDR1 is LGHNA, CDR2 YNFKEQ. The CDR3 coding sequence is TGTGCCAGCAGCCAAGATGGGGTCATGGCAGGGGAGGGCTACACCTTC. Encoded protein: CASSQDGVMAGEGYTF.

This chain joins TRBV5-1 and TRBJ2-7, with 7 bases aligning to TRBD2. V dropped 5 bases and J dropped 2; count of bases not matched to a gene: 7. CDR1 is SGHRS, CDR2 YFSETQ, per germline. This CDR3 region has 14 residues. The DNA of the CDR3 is TGCGCCAGCAGTGCTAGCGGCGGAACCTACGAGCAGTACTTC. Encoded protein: CASSASGGTYEQYF.

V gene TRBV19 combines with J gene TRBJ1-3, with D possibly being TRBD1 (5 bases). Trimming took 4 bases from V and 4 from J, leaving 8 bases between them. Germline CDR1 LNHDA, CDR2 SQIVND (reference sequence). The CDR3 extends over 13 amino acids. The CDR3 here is CASSTGSGNTIYF. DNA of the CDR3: TGTGCCAGTAGTACAGGGTCGGGAAACACCATATATTTT. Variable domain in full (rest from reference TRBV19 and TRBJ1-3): DGGITQSPKYLFRKEGQNVTLSCEQNLNHDAMYWYRQDPGQGLRLIYYSQIVNDFQKGDIAEGYSVSREKKESFPLTVTSAQKNPTAFYLCASSTGSGNTIYFGEGSWLTVV.

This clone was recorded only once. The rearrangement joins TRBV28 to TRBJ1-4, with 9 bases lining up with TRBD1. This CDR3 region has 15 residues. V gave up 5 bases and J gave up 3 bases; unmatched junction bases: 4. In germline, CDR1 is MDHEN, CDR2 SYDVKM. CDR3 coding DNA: TGTGCCAGCAGTGCACAGGGGGCGGCTAATGAAAAACTGTTTTTT. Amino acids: CASSAQGAANEKLFF.

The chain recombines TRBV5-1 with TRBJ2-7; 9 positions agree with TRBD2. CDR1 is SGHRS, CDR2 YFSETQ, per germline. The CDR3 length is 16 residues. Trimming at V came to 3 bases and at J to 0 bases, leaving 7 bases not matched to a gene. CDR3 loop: CASSYASGANSYEQYF. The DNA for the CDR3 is TGCGCCAGCAGCTACGCTAGCGGGGCCAACTCCTACGAGCAGTACTTC. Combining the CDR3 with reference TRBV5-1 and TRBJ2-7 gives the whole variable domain KAGVTQTPRYLIKTRGQQVTLSCSPISGHRSVSWYQQTPGQGLQFLFEYFSETQRNKGNFPGRFSGRQFSNSRSEMNVSTLELGDSALYLCASSYASGANSYEQYFGPGTRLTVT.

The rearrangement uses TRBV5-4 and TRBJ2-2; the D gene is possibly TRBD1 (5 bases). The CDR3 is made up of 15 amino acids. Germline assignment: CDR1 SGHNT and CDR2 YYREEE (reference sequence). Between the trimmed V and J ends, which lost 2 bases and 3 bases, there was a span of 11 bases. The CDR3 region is CASSFRGQDTGELFF. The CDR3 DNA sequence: TGTGCCAGCAGCTTTAGGGGTCAAGACACCGGGGAGCTGTTTTTT.

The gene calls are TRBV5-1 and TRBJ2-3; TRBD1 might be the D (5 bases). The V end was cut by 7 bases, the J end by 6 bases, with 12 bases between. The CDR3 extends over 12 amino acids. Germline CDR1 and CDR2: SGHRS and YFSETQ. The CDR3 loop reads CASRQNFDTQYF. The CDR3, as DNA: TGCGCCAGCCGACAGAATTTCGATACGCAGTATTTT.

The CDR3 nucleotides read TGTGCCAGTAGTACAAAAGAAGGAGGGGACGGTGAAGCTTTCTTT. Translation: CASSTKEGGDGEAFF. The V call is TRBV19, the J call TRBJ1-1, with D perhaps matching TRBD1 (5 bases). Trimming removed 4 bases from V and 7 bases from J, with 19 bases in between. The CDR3 spans 15 residues. Germline CDR1 LNHDA, CDR2 SQIVND (reference sequence).

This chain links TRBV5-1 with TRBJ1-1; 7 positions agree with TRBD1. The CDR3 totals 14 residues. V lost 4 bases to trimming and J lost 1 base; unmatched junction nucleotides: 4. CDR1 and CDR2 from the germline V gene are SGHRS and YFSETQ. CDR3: CASSPGQPNTEAFF. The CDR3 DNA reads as TGCGCCAGCAGCCCGGGACAGCCGAACACTGAAGCTTTCTTT. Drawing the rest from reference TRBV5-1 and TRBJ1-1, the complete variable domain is KAGVTQTPRYLIKTRGQQVTLSCSPISGHRSVSWYQQTPGQGLQFLFEYFSETQRNKGNFPGRFSGRQFSNSRSEMNVSTLELGDSALYLCASSPGQPNTEAFFGQGTRLTVV.

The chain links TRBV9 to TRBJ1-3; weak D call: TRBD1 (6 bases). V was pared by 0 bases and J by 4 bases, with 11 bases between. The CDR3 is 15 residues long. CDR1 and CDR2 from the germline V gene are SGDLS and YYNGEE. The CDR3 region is CASSVELGAGNTIYF. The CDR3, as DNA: TGTGCCAGCAGCGTAGAGTTGGGGGCCGGAAACACCATATATTTT.

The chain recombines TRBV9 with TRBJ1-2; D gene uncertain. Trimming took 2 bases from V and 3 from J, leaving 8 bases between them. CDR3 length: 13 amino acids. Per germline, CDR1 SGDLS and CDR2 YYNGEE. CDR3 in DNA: TGTGCCAGCAGCGTTATAGAAGACTATGGCTACACCTTC. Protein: CASSVIEDYGYTF.

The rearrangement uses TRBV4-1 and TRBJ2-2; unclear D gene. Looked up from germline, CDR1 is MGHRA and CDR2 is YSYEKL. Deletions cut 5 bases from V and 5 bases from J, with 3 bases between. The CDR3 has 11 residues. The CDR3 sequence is CASSSTGELFF. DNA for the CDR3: TGCGCCAGCAGCTCGACCGGGGAGCTGTTTTTT.

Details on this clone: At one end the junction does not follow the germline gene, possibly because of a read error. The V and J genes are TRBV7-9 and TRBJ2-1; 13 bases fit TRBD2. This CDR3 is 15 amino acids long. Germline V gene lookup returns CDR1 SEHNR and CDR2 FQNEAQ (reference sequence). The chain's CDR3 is CSSSVGLAGYNEQFF. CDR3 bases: TGTTCCAGCAGCGTGGGACTAGCGGGGTACAATGAGCAGTTCTTC.